The next 3 T cell receptor beta chains were all read from a single sample in a study of vaccination and CD4 T cells after COVID-19. CD4+ T cells that had been cultured provided DNA sequenced with the Oncomine TCR Beta short-read assay. TCRdb independently ran MiXCR on the PCR reads; one entry per CDR3 protein. The sample gives over 15,000 distinct CDR3 sequences, around half of which show up once; about 16% is in the top ten. Treatment: roughly ten-day PBMC culture with coronavirus spike peptide pools or control peptides (ViraFEST assay). These receptors have no identified antigens. The sequences come from CD4+ T cells from blood, cultured in vitro, collected before SARS-CoV-2 vaccination. The receptors here all came from a human donor who had recovered from COVID-19.

This clonotype was counted between two and nine times. V and J are TRBV6-2 or TRBV6-3 and TRBJ2-4; D is ambiguous. This CDR3 region has 14 residues. Germline V gene lookup returns CDR1 MNHEY and CDR2 SVGEGT. Trimming stripped 7 bases from V and 0 bases from J, with 10 bases between. The DNA for the CDR3 is TGTGCCAGCAATCGGGCGTCAGCCAAAAACATTCAGTACTTC. Protein sequence: CASNRASAKNIQYF.

V is TRBV28 and J is TRBJ2-2; 9 positions match TRBD2. V lost 7 bases to trimming and J lost 0 bases; unmatched junction nucleotides: 6. This CDR3 has 16 residues. CDR1 is MDHEN, CDR2 SYDVKM, per germline. The CDR3 sequence is CASITSGLTNTGELFF. The CDR3 bases are TGTGCCAGCATCACTAGCGGGCTAACGAACACCGGGGAGCTGTTTTTT.

The rearrangement links TRBV20-1 to TRBJ2-5; 13 bases align to TRBD2. V gave up 3 bases and J gave up 6 bases; unmatched junction bases: 1. In germline, CDR1 is DFQATT, CDR2 SNEGSKA (reference sequence). The length of the CDR3 is 13 residues. CDR3 coding DNA: TGCAGTGCTAGGACTAGCGGGAGGAAGACCCAGTACTTC. This gives the protein CSARTSGRKTQYF.